This T cell receptor (beta chain) was documented in a study of identifying expanded T cells in peripheral blood. Per the germline V gene, CDR1 is SNHLY and CDR2 is FYNNEI. The CDR3 is 14 amino acids. Trimming removed 5 bases from V and 4 bases from J, with 14 bases in between. The protocol was immunoSEQ multiplex PCR, while the TCRdb copy is restricted to in-frame clones and leaves out a portion. Of roughly 75,000 clones listed, around 90% are singletons. Regarding the study as a whole: Across healthy donors, higher total template counts meant significantly greater approximately 2-week count variance.

Collection occurred without any documented infections or immune events in donors. On this clone itself: Its antigen is unknown.

This TCR was sampled from a person aged 18 to 69 in good health. The rearrangement joins TRBV2 to TRBJ1-2; D is ambiguous. The sample comprised blood. CDR3 nucleotide sequence: TGTGCCAGCAGTCCAGTCAGCCCCTCCTATGGCTACACCTTC. Its translation: CASSPVSPSYGYTF.